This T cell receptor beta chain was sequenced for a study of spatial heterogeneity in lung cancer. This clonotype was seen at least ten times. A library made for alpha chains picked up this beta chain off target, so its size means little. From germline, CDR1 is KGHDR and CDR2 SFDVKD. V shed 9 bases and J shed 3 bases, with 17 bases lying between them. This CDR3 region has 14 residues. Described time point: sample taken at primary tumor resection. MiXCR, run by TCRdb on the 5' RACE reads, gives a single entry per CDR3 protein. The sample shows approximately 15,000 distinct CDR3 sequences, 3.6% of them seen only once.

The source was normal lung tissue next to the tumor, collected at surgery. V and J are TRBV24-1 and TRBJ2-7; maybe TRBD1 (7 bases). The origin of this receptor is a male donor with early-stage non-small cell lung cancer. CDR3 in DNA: TGTGCCACCCCGGGAGCGGACAGGTACTACGAGCAGTACTTC. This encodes CATPGADRYYEQYF.